Given below is one T cell receptor beta chain in context. Its cognate antigen is unknown. Assay: immunoSEQ multiplex PCR; the TCRdb copy retains only in-frame clones and omits some. The data hold about 260,000 clones, with roughly 88% observed a single time. The record originates from a study of cytomegalovirus exposure and HLA in healthy donors. General observations from the study: A subsequent analysis found that TCR clusters from the first cohort also tended to co-occur in the 110 or so validation repertoires, with approximately 95% of cluster scores above 0.

Trimming took off 0 bases at V and 4 bases at J, with 9 bases between the two ends. The germline gives CDR1 SGHTA, CDR2 FQGNSA. The CDR3 loop spans 15 amino acids. Sequences were obtained from PBMCs. The TCR originated in a woman aged 25 to 39 in good health and CMV-seronegative. The rearrangement joins TRBV7-2 to TRBJ1-4, with unresolved D. Written as DNA, the CDR3 is TGTGCCAGCAGCTTAGCTCCTTTAATTAATGAAAAACTGTTTTTT. Protein sequence: CASSLAPLINEKLFF.